This is a list of T cell receptor beta chains from one sample in a study of blood T cell repertoires in COVID-19. Using immunoSEQ multiplex PCR, the repertoire was profiled, and TCRdb retains in-frame clones only, with some absent. The sample includes 130,000 or so clones, around two thirds seen only once; the top ten take about 2.2%. The specimen sequenced was peripheral blood. Receptors were obtained from a woman in her 70s with acute or convalescent COVID-19. Both conserved end residues are part of each CDR3. D genes are given only for firm matches. Clone size is given for some rows only: seen once, a few or many times, or a class if the clone is expanded.

TRBJ2-7 TRBD1 TRBV6-5 . TGTGCCAGCAGTCGTGGACAGGGTAGCGAGCAGTACTTC CASSRGQGSEQYF
TRBJ2-3 TRBD2 TRBV24-1 . TGTGCCACCGGTGATCCCACTAGCGGGAGAACAGATACGCAGTATTTT CATGDPTSGRTDTQYF
TRBJ2-7 . TRBV6-5 . TGTGCCAGCAGCCGGGATCCGGCCTACGAGCAGTACTTC CASSRDPAYEQYF
TRBJ2-3 TRBD2 TRBV5-5 . TGTGCCAGCAGCCCCGGGACTAACACAGATACGCAGTATTTT CASSPGTNTDTQYF
TRBJ1-4 . TRBV28 . TGTGCCAGCAGTTCGAGGATTGAAAAACTGTTTTTT CASSSRIEKLFF
TRBJ2-5 . TRBV5-6 . TGTGCCAGCAGCCGCGGAGAAGAAGAGACCCAGTACTTC CASSRGEEETQYF
TRBJ1-2 TRBD1 TRBV5-5 . TGTGCCAGCAGCTGGGAACAGGGGAACTATGGCTACACCTTC CASSWEQGNYGYTF
TRBJ1-1 TRBD1 TRBV5-5 few TGTGCCAGCAGCTCCGAGGGGGCTTGGACTGAAGCTTTCTTT CASSSEGAWTEAFF
TRBJ2-5 TRBD1 TRBV5-4 . TGTGCCAGCAGTCGGGACAGGTCAGAGACCCAGTACTTC CASSRDRSETQYF
TRBJ1-5 . TRBV27 . TGTGCCAGCAGTTTAGGGGGCGAGTATGGCAATCAGCCCCAGCATTTT CASSLGGEYGNQPQHF
TRBJ2-1 TRBD2 TRBV28 once TGTGCCAGCAGTTTAGGGACTAGCGGGAGTTTAGGGTTCTTC CASSLGTSGSLGFF
TRBJ1-2 TRBD1 TRBV5-1 few TGCGCCAGCAGCTCCACCGGGACAGGGGGCCTCTATGGCTACACCTTC CASSSTGTGGLYGYTF
TRBJ2-3 TRBD2 TRBV30 . TGTGCCTGGGGGGGACTAGCGGGGATCACAGATACGCAGTATTTT CAWGGLAGITDTQYF
TRBJ2-6 . TRBV11-3 few TGTGCCAGCAGCCCCCGAACAGGGCCTGGGGCCAACGTCCTGACTTTC CASSPRTGPGANVLTF
TRBJ1-5 TRBD1 TRBV6-5 . TGTGCCAGCAGACAGGGGAGCCCCAATCAGCCCCAGCATTTT CASRQGSPNQPQHF
TRBJ2-7 . TRBV29-1 . TGCAGCGTTGAGGGGAGCGCCAACTACGAGCAGTACTTC CSVEGSANYEQYF
TRBJ2-7 TRBD2 TRBV27 few TGTGCCAGCAGGCGCCCCGGGGGGAAGTCCTACGAGCAGTACTTC CASRRPGGKSYEQYF
TRBJ2-3 TRBD2 TRBV30 . TGTGCCTGGAGTGCCTCTAGCGGGACCTTCACAGATACGCAGTATTTT CAWSASSGTFTDTQYF
TRBJ1-3 TRBD1 TRBV19 . TGTGCTTCTAAGGGAACAGGGGCACCAGGAAACACCATATATTTT CASKGTGAPGNTIYF
TRBJ1-5 . TRBV24-1 few TGTGCCACCAGTGGCCCCGGGGGTCCAAGCAATCAGCCCCAGCATTTT CATSGPGGPSNQPQHF
TRBJ1-1 . TRBV7-2 . TGTGCCAGCAGCTTAGGACAGATTAACACTGAAGCTTTCTTT CASSLGQINTEAFF
TRBJ2-4 TRBD1 TRBV15 . TGTGCCACCAGCAGAGATGGGGGGACAGGGGGCTTAAAAGCCAAAAACATTCAGTACTTC CATSRDGGTGGLKAKNIQYF
TRBJ2-5 TRBD2 TRBV10-2 . TGCGCCAGCAGCGCCAGGACTAGCCGGGAGACCCAGTACTTC CASSARTSRETQYF
TRBJ1-3 TRBD1 TRBV13 . TGTGCCAGCAGCTTGGGGACAGGCTTTGGAAACACCATATATTTT CASSLGTGFGNTIYF
TRBJ2-7 . TRBV3-1/TRBV3-2 . TGTGCCAGCAGCCCCCGAGGGTACGAGCAGTACTTC CASSPRGYEQYF
TRBJ2-3 . TRBV11-2 . TGTGCCAGCAGCCTTCTAGCGAATACGCAGTATTTT CASSLLANTQYF
TRBJ1-2 . TRBV19 . TGTGCCAGTAGTATGTTCGGGGGAAACTATGGCTACACCTTC CASSMFGGNYGYTF
TRBJ2-2 TRBD2 TRBV9 few TGTGCCAGCAGCGCTAGCGGGAGTTGGACCGGGGAGCTGTTTTTT CASSASGSWTGELFF
TRBJ1-1 TRBD1 TRBV5-5 once TGTGCCAGCAGCTTGGGGGACAGGGAGAACACTGAAGCTTTCTTT CASSLGDRENTEAFF
TRBJ2-2 . TRBV7-2 . TGTGCCAGCAGCCAAATGGTTGGGGGGATCGGGGAGCTGTTTTTT CASSQMVGGIGELFF
TRBJ2-2 TRBD2 TRBV4-2 . TGTGCCAGCAGCCCCATTAGCGGGAGGGAATTGCGGGAGCTGTTTTTT CASSPISGRELRELFF
TRBJ2-3 TRBD1 TRBV29-1 few TGCAGCGTGTGCGTGGGACAGTGCACAGATACGCAGTATTTT CSVCVGQCTDTQYF
TRBJ1-2 TRBD1 TRBV24-1 . TGTGCCACCAGTGATACCGGGACAGGGGGCGCCTATTGGGGCTACACCTTC CATSDTGTGGAYWGYTF
TRBJ1-6 . TRBV5-1 many TGCGCCAGCAGCTTGGAAGCGGAGTCACCCCTCCACTTT CASSLEAESPLHF
TRBJ2-3 . TRBV6-5 . TGTGCCAGCAGTTATCGGGATACGCAGTATTTT CASSYRDTQYF
TRBJ1-2 . TRBV13 few TGTGCCAGCAGTGCAGGGCGGCAAGGCTACACCTTC CASSAGRQGYTF
TRBJ2-3 . TRBV27 . TGTGCCAGCGGCAGGTATGGATCCACAGATACGCAGTATTTT CASGRYGSTDTQYF
TRBJ2-7 TRBD1 TRBV4-1 . TGCGCCAGCAGCACAAGACAGGGCTCCTCCTACGAGCAGTACTTC CASSTRQGSSYEQYF